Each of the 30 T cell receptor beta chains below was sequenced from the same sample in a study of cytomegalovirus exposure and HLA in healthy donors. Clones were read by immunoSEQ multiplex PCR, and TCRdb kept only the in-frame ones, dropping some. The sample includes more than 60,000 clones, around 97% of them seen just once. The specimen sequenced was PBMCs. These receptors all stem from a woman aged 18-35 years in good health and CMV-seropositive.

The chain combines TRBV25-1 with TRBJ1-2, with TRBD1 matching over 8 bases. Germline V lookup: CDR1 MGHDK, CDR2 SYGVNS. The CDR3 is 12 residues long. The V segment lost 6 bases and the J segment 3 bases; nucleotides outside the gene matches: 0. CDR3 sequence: CASRTGDYGYTF. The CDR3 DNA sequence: TGTGCCAGCAGGACAGGGGACTATGGCTACACCTTC.

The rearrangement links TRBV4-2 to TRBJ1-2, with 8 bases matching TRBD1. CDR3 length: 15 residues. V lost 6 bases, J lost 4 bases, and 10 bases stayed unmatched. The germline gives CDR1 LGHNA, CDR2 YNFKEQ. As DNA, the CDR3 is TGTGCCAGCAGGAAGGGAACGGGACAGGTCTATGGCTACACCTTC. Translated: CASRKGTGQVYGYTF.

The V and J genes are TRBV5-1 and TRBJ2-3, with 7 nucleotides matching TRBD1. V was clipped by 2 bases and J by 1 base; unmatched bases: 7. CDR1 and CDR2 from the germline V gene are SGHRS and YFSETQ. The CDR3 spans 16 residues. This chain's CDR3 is CASSLSQGDGTDTQYF. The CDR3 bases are TGCGCCAGCAGCTTATCCCAGGGGGACGGCACAGATACGCAGTATTTT.

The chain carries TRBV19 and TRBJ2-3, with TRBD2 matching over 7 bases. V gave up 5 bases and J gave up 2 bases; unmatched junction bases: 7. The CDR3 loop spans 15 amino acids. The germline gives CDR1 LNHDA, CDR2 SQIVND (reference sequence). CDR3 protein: CASSSRTSNTDTQYF. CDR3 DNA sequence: TGTGCCAGTAGTTCCCGGACTAGTAACACAGATACGCAGTATTTT.

The CDR3 loop reads CASSAPGQMNTEAFF. The CDR3 DNA sequence: TGTGCCAGCAGCGCACCGGGACAGATGAACACTGAAGCTTTCTTT. The rearrangement links TRBV7-9 to TRBJ1-1; 7 positions match TRBD1. Looked up from germline, CDR1 is SEHNR and CDR2 is FQNEAQ (reference sequence). V shed 5 bases, J shed 0 bases, and the junction held 6 bases outside the gene matches. The CDR3 contains 15 residues.

DNA for the CDR3: TGTGCCAGCAGCCAGTATCCCACAGATACGCAGTATTTT. Amino acid sequence: CASSQYPTDTQYF. The chain has TRBV2 and TRBJ2-3; D is undetermined. With 6 bases removed from V and 2 bases from J, the gap between germline ends came to 9 bases. Germline V gene sequence: CDR1 SNHLY, CDR2 FYNNEI. There are 13 residues in the CDR3. The variable domain in full, completed from reference TRBV2 and TRBJ2-3, reads EPEVTQTPSHQVTQMGQEVILRCVPISNHLYFYWYRQILGQKVEFLVSFYNNEISEKSEIFDDQFSVERPDGSNFTLKIRSTKLEDSAMYFCASSQYPTDTQYFGPGTRLTVL.

Here the CDR3 DNA reads TGTGCCAGCAGACAGGGAACCTCCTACAATGAGCAGTTCTTC. As protein: CASRQGTSYNEQFF. The V call is TRBV27, the J call TRBJ2-1, with D possibly being TRBD1 (6 bases). Germline CDR1 reads MNHEY; CDR2 reads SMNVEV (reference sequence). The CDR3 consists of 14 residues. Trimming stripped 6 bases from V and 0 bases from J, with 9 bases between.

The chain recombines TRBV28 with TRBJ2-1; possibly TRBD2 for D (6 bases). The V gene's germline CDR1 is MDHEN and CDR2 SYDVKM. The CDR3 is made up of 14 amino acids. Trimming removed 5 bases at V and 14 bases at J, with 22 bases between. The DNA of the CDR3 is TGTGCCAGCAGTCGCGCCGGGACTCCGTCGTGGGAGTTCTTC. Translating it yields CASSRAGTPSWEFF. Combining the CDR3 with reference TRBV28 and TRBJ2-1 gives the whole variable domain DVKVTQSSRYLVKRTGEKVFLECVQDMDHENMFWYRQDPGLGLRLIYFSYDVKMKEKGDIPEGYSVSREKKERFSLILESASTNQTSMYLCASSRAGTPSWEFFGPGTRLTVL.

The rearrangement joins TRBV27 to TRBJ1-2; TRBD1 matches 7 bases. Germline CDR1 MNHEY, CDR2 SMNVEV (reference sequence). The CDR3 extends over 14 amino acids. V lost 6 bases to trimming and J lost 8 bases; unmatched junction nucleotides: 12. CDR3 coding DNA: TGTGCCAGCAGCTCTAGAACAGGGGCATGGGGCTACACCTTC. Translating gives CASSSRTGAWGYTF.

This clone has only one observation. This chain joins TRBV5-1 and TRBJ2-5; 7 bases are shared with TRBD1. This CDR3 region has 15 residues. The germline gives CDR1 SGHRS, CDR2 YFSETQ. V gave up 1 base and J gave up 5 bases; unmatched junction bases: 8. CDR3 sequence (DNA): TGCGCCAGCAGCTTGAACACAGGGGAACGGGAGACCCAGTACTTC. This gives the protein CASSLNTGERETQYF.

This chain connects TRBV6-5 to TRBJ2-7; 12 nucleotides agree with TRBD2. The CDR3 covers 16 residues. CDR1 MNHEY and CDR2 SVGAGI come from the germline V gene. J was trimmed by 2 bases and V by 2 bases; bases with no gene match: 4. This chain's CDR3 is CASSYPGLAGPYEQYF. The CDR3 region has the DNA TGTGCCAGCAGTTACCCCGGACTAGCGGGGCCCTACGAGCAGTACTTC.

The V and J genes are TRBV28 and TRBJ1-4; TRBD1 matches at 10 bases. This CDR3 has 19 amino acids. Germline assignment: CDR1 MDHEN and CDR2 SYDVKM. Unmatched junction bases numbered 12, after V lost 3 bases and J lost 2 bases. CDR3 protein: CASSFYLGQGGSTNEKLFF. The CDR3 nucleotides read TGTGCCAGCAGTTTTTATTTAGGACAGGGGGGTAGCACTAATGAAAAACTGTTTTTT.

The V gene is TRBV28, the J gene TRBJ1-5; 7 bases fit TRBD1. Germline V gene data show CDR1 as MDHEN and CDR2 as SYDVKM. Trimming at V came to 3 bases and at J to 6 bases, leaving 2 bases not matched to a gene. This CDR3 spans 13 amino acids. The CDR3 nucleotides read TGTGCCAGCAGTTTTAGGGGGCCTCAGCCCCAGCATTTT. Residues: CASSFRGPQPQHF.

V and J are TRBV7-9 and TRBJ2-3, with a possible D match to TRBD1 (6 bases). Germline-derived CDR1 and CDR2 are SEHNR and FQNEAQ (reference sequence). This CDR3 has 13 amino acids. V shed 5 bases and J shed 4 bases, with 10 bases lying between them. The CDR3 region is CASSGAGADTQYF. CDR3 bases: TGTGCCAGCAGCGGGGCAGGGGCAGATACGCAGTATTTT.

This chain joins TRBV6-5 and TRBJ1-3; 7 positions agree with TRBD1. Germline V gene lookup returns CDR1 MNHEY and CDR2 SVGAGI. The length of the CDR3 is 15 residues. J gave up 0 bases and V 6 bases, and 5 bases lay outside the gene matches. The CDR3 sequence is CASRTDRASGNTIYF. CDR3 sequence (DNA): TGTGCCAGCAGAACAGACAGGGCCTCTGGAAACACCATATATTTT.

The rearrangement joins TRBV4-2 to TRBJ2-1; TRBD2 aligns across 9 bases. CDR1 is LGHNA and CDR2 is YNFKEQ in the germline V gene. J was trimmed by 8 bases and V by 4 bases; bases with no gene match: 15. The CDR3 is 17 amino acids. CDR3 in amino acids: CASSPKGASGIEYEQFF. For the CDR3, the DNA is TGTGCCAGCAGCCCAAAGGGAGCTAGCGGGATTGAATATGAGCAGTTCTTC.

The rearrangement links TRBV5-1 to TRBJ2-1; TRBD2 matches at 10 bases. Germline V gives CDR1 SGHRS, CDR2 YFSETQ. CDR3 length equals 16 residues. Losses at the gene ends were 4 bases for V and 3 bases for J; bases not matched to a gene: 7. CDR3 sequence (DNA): TGCGCCAGCAGCACGTTGGGACTAGCGAGCTACAATGAGCAGTTCTTC. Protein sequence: CASSTLGLASYNEQFF.

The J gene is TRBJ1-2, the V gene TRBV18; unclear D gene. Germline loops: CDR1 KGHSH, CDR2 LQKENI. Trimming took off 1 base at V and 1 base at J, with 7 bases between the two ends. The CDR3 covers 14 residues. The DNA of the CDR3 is TGTGCCAGCTCACCACGGCAGATTAACTATGGCTACACCTTC. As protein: CASSPRQINYGYTF.

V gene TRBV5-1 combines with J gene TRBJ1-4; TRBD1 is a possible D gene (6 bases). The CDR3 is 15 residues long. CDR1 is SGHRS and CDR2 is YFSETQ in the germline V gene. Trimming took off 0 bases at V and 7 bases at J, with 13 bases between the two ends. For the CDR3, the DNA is TGCGCCAGCAGCTTGGCCGGGGGGGGGCGTGAAAAACTGTTTTTT. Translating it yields CASSLAGGGREKLFF.

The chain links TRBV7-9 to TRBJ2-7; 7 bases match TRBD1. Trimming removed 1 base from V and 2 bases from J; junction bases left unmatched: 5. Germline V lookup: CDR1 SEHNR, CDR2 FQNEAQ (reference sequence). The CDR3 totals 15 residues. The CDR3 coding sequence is TGTGCCAGCAGCTTAGTTGGGACAGAGACCTACGAGCAGTACTTC. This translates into CASSLVGTETYEQYF. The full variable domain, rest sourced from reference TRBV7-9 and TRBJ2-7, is DTGVSQNPRHKITKRGQNVTFRCDPISEHNRLYWYRQTLGQGPEFLTYFQNEAQLEKSRLLSDRFSAERPKGSFSTLEIQRTEQGDSAMYLCASSLVGTETYEQYFGPGTRLTVT.

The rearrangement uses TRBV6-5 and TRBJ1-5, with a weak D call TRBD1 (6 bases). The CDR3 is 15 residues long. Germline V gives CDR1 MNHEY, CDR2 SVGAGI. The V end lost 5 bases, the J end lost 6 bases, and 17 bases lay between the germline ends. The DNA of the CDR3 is TGTGCCAGCAGTCCATTACAGGGATTCGGTCAGCCCCAGCATTTT. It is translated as CASSPLQGFGQPQHF.

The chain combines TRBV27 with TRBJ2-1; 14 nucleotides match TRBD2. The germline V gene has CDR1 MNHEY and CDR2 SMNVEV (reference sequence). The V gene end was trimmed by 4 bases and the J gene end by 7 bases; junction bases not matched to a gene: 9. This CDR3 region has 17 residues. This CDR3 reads CASSSGLAGGVWNEQFF. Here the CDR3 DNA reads TGTGCCAGCAGTTCAGGACTAGCGGGAGGAGTTTGGAATGAGCAGTTCTTC.

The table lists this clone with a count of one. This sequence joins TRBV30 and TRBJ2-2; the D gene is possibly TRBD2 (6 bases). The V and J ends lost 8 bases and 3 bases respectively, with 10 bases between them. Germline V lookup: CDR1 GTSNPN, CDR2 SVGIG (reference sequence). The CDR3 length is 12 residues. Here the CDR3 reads CALGRDTGELFF. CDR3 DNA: TGTGCCCTCGGGAGAGACACCGGGGAGCTGTTTTTT.

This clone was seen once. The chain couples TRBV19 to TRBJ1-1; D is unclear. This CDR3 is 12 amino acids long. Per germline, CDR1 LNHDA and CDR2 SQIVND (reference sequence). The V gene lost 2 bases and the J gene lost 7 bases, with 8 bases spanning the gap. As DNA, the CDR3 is TGTGCCAGTAGTATACCGCCTAGTGAAGCTTTCTTT. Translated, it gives CASSIPPSEAFF.

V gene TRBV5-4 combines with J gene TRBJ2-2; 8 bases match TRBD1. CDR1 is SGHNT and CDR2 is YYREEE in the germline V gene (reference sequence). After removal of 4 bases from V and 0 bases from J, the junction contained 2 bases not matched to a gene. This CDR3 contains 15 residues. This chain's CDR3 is CASSQDRANTGELFF. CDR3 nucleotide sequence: TGTGCCAGCAGCCAGGACAGGGCGAACACCGGGGAGCTGTTTTTT.

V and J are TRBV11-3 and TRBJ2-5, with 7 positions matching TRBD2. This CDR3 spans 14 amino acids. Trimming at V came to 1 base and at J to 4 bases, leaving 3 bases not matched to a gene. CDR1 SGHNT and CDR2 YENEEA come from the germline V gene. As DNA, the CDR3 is TGTGCCAGCAGCTTAGGGAGCGGGATAGAGACCCAGTACTTC. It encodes CASSLGSGIETQYF.

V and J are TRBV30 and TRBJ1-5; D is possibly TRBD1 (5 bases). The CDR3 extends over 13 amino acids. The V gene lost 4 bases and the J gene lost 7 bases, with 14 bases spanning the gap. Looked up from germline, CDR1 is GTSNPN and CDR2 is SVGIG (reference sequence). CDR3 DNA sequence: TGTGCCTGGACCCTCGGGGGTGGACAGCCCCAGCATTTT. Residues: CAWTLGGGQPQHF.

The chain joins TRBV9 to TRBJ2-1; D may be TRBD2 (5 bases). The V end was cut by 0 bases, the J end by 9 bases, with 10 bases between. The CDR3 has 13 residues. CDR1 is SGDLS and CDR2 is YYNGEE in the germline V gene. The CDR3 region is CASSVASYGEQFF. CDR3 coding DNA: TGTGCCAGCAGCGTAGCTAGCTATGGTGAGCAGTTCTTC.

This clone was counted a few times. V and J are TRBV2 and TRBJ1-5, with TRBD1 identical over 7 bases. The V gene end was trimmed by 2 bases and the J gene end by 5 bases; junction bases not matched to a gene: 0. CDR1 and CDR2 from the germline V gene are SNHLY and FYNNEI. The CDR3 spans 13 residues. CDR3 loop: CASSETGDQPQHF. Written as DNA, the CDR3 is TGTGCCAGCAGTGAAACAGGGGATCAGCCCCAGCATTTT.

The chain's CDR3 is CASSEARYGRVGGNTIYF. The CDR3 DNA sequence: TGTGCCAGCAGTGAAGCGCGGTATGGCAGGGTGGGTGGAAACACCATATATTTT. V gene TRBV6-1 combines with J gene TRBJ1-3, with D maybe TRBD1 (5 bases). This CDR3 is 18 amino acids long. Germline values: CDR1 MNHNS, CDR2 SASEGT. Trimming removed 0 bases from V and 3 bases from J, with 18 bases in between.